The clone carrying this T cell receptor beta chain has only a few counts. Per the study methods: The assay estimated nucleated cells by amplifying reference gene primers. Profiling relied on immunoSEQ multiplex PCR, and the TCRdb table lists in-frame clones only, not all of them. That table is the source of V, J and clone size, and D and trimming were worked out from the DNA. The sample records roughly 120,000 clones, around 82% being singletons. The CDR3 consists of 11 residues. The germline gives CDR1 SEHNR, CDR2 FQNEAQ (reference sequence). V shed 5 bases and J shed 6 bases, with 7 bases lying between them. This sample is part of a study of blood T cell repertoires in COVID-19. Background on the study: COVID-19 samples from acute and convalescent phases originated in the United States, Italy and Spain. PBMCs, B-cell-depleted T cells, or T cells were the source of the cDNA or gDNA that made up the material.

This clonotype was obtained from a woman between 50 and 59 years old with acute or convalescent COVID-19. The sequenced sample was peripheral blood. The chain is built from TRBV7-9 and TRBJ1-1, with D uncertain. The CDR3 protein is CASSHGAEAFF. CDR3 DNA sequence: TGTGCCAGCAGCCACGGAGCTGAAGCTTTCTTT.